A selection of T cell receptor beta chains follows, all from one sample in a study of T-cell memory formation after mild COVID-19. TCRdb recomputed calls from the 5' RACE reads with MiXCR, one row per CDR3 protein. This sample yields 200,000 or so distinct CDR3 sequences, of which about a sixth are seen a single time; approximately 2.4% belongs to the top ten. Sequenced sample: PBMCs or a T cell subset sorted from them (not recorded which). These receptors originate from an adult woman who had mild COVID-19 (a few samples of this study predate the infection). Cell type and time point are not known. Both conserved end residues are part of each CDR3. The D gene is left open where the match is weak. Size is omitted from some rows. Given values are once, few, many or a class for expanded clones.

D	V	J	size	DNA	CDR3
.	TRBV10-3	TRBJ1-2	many	TGTGCCATCAGCGATGGGGCCAGAGATGGCTACACCTTC	CAISDGARDGYTF
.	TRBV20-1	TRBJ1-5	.	TGCAGTGCCCCAAAGGGGACCTATAGCAATCAGCCCCAGCATTTT	CSAPKGTYSNQPQHF
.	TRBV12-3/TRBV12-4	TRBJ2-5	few	TGTGCCAGCAGTTTAAGTCATGAAGGGTCCGAGACCCAGTACTTC	CASSLSHEGSETQYF
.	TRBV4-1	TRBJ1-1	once	TGCGCCAGCAGCCAGGGCCGGATCCCGCCGGTGAACACTGAAGCTTTCTTT	CASSQGRIPPVNTEAFF
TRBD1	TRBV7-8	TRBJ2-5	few	TGTGCCAGCAGCCCGAAGTTAGAGGCAGGGGGCGGAGAGACCCAGTACTTC	CASSPKLEAGGGETQYF
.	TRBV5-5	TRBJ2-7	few	TGTGCCAGCAGCTTAACTCCGACAGGTGCCTCCTACGAGCAGTACTTC	CASSLTPTGASYEQYF
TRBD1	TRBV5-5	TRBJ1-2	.	TGTGCCAGCAGCAAGGGACAGGGTGTTGGTGGCTACACCTTC	CASSKGQGVGGYTF
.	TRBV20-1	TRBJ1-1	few	TGCAGTGCTAGATCCCCCCTCGTCCCTGAAGCTTTCTTT	CSARSPLVPEAFF
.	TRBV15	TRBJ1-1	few	TGTGCCACCAGCAGAGCAGGCATTGGGGGGATGAACACTGAAGCTTTCTTT	CATSRAGIGGMNTEAFF
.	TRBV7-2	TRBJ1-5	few	TGTGCCAGCAGCACGGGCCCCCATCAGCCCCAGCATTTT	CASSTGPHQPQHF
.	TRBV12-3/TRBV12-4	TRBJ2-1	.	TGTGCCAGCAGTTTCGGGGGAGCTGGGGGGGCCGAGCGTTCGTTCTTC	CASSFGGAGGAERSFF
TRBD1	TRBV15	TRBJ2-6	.	TGTGCCACCAGCGGTGACAGGGGTTCCTACTCTGGGGCCAACGTCCTGACTTTC	CATSGDRGSYSGANVLTF
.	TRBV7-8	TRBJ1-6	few	TGTGCCAGCAGTCGCCGGGCCGATTCACCCCTCCACTTT	CASSRRADSPLHF
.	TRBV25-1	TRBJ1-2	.	TGTGCCAGCAGCCCCTTGGACCTCTATGGCTACACCTTC	CASSPLDLYGYTF
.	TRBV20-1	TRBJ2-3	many	TGCAGTGCTAGAGCTGGCGAGGTGACTAGCACAGATACGCAGTATTTT	CSARAGEVTSTDTQYF
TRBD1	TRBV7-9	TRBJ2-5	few	TGTGCCAGCAGCTTGGGTGACAGGGGCCATCGAGAGACCCAGTACTTC	CASSLGDRGHRETQYF
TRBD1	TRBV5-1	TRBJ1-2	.	TGCGCCAGCAGCAGCGATGGACAGGACATATATGGCTACACCTTC	CASSSDGQDIYGYTF